This T cell receptor (beta chain) was profiled in a study of T cell repertoires in cytomegalovirus infection. Study in general: CMV infection together with matching HLA type was indicated by public TCR beta signatures.

The CDR3 totals 12 residues. Per the germline V gene, CDR1 is SQVTM and CDR2 is ANQGSEA. Study-wide findings and caveats: Identification of carriers of CMV plus the relevant HLA was achieved through cumulative public TCR beta family frequency.

With regard to this clonotype: The antigen is unknown. One junction end does not reproduce the germline sequence, and a read error may be involved.

TCRdb re-called the reads through MiXCR, storing one row per CDR3 protein. The sample includes roughly 190,000 distinct CDR3 sequences, approximately 9.7% of them seen just once. This TCR was recovered from a human donor in good health (CMV status not recorded). Some clones in this sample may be carry-over from other donors' samples. The chain uses TRBV29-1 and TRBJ1-1, with 7 nucleotides matching TRBD1. The specimen sequenced was PBMCs. The chain's CDR3 is CSVEGQNSEAFF. The CDR3 DNA reads TGCAGCGTTGAGGGACAGAACAGTGAAGCTTTCTTT.